This TCR beta chain emerged from a study of shared clonotypes between healthy human individuals. Study in general: CD4 naive and CD4 memory each took three plates per donor, while CD8 naive took two and CD8 memory one.

Only one count was recorded for this clone. Genomic DNA of every subset was divided equally among multiple immunoSEQ plates. Assay: immunoSEQ multiplex PCR; the TCRdb copy retains only in-frame clones and omits some. The sample yields approximately 180,000 clones, 90% to 95% seen once. Negatively enriched CD4+ T cells were divided by CD45RA into naive and memory. Germline loops: CDR1 MNHNS, CDR2 SASEGT. The CDR3 is 14 amino acids. V gave up 3 bases and J gave up 2 bases, with 9 bases separating them. The sequenced sample consisted of naive CD4+ T cells sorted from blood. The subset was: CD45RA+ positively selected. The clonotype was recovered from a woman between 25 and 40 years old in good health. J is TRBJ2-3 and V is TRBV6-1; D may be TRBD2 (5 bases). The DNA of the CDR3 is TGTGCCAGCAGTGATGCCCGGGACACAGATACGCAGTATTTT. This gives the protein CASSDARDTDTQYF.